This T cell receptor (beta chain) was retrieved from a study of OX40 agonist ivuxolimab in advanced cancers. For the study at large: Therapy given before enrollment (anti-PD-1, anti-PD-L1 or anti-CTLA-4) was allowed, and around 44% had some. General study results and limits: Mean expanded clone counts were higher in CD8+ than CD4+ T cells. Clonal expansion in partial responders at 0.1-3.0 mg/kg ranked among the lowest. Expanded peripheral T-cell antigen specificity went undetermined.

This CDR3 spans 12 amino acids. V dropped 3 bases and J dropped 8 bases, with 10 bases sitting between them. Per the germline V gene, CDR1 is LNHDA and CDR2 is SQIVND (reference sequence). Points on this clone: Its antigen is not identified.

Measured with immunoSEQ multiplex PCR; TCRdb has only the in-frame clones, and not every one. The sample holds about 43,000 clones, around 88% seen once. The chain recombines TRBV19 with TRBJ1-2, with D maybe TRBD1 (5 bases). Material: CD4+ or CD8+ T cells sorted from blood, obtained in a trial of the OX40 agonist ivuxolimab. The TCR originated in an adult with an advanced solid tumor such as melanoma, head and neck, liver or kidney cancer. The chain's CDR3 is CASSMVEGGYTF. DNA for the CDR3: TGTGCCAGTAGTATGGTGGAGGGGGGCTACACCTTC. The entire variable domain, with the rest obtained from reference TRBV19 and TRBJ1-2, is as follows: DGGITQSPKYLFRKEGQNVTLSCEQNLNHDAMYWYRQDPGQGLRLIYYSQIVNDFQKGDIAEGYSVSREKKESFPLTVTSAQKNPTAFYLCASSMVEGGYTFGSGTRLTVV.